Below are 18 T cell receptor beta chains sequenced from a single sample in a study of shared clonotypes between healthy human individuals. Profiled with immunoSEQ multiplex PCR; TCRdb holds only in-frame clones, not every one. The sample yields around 79,000 clones, over 55% seen once. Sequenced: memory CD8+ T cells sorted from blood. Sample subset: CD45RO+ cells pooled with CCR7-negative TemRA cells. These receptor sequences come from a man in his thirties or forties in good health.

The V call is TRBV28, the J call TRBJ2-7, with D possibly being TRBD2 (5 bases). The V and J ends lost 3 bases and 7 bases respectively, with 13 bases between them. Germline loops: CDR1 MDHEN, CDR2 SYDVKM. The CDR3 extends over 13 amino acids. The CDR3 is CASSFNLAREQYF. The CDR3 bases are TGTGCCAGCAGTTTTAATCTAGCTAGGGAGCAGTACTTC.

The chain recombines TRBV5-4 with TRBJ2-7; D may be TRBD2 (6 bases). V was shortened by 4 bases and J by 0 bases, with 14 bases between the two germline ends. The CDR3 is made up of 15 amino acids. CDR1 and CDR2 (germline): SGHNT, YYREEE (reference sequence). This CDR3 is CASSPSSASSYEQYF. CDR3 bases: TGTGCCAGCAGCCCCTCTAGCGCAAGCTCCTACGAGCAGTACTTC.

This clone came up a few times. This chain joins TRBV7-6 and TRBJ2-2, with 13 bases matching TRBD2. The CDR3 totals 19 residues. Germline V gene sequence: CDR1 SGHVS, CDR2 FNYEAQ. Trimming cost V 6 bases and J 4 bases; bases outside gene matches: 14. Written as DNA, the CDR3 is TGTGCCAGCAGTTACCCGACTAGCGGGAGGCAAGTCGGCACCGGGGAGCTGTTTTTT. It yields the protein CASSYPTSGRQVGTGELFF.

The chain is built from TRBV6-1 and TRBJ1-5, with D tentatively TRBD1 (5 bases). Per germline, CDR1 MNHNS and CDR2 SASEGT. This CDR3 contains 13 residues. The V and J ends lost 10 bases and 7 bases respectively, with 17 bases between them. DNA of the CDR3: TGTGCCATGGAAGGAGGGGAAGGACAGCCCCAGCATTTT. As protein: CAMEGGEGQPQHF.

The genes are TRBV4-2 and TRBJ2-7, with D tentatively TRBD1 (5 bases). This CDR3 contains 16 residues. Trimming removed 0 bases from V and 1 base from J, with 13 bases in between. Germline V gene data show CDR1 as LGHNA and CDR2 as YNFKEQ. CDR3: CASSQERQGFSYEQYF. CDR3 in DNA: TGTGCCAGCAGCCAAGAAAGGCAGGGATTTTCCTACGAGCAGTACTTC.

This clone was seen only a few times. This CDR3 reads CASSLRRDTGELFF. The DNA of the CDR3 is TGTGCCAGCAGCTTAAGGCGGGACACCGGGGAGCTGTTTTTT. The chain couples TRBV7-8 to TRBJ2-2, with a tentative D call TRBD2 (5 bases). The V and J ends lost 2 bases and 3 bases respectively, with 7 bases between them. Per the germline V gene, CDR1 is SGHVS and CDR2 is FQNEAQ. The CDR3 consists of 14 residues.

The chain joins TRBV29-1 to TRBJ2-7; 7 bases are shared with TRBD2. V gave up 5 bases and J gave up 4 bases; unmatched junction bases: 8. Germline-derived CDR1 and CDR2 are SQVTM and ANQGSEA. This CDR3 contains 13 residues. This CDR3 reads CSVLGGRGYEQYF. In DNA form, the CDR3 reads TGCAGCGTTCTAGGCGGGAGAGGGTACGAGCAGTACTTC.

The V call is TRBV2, the J call TRBJ2-7; 8 bases are a match to TRBD2. The length of the CDR3 is 14 residues. V shed 4 bases and J 5 bases; nucleotides not matched to a gene: 7. Germline lookup yields CDR1 SNHLY and CDR2 FYNNEI. CDR3 in DNA: TGTGCCAGCAGTGTGCGGCTAGCGGGCCACGAGCAGTACTTC. Translation: CASSVRLAGHEQYF.

This clone was seen only a few times. The genes are TRBV4-1 and TRBJ2-7; 7 nucleotides align to TRBD1. Germline V lookup: CDR1 MGHRA, CDR2 YSYEKL. Trimming cost V 3 bases and J 4 bases; bases outside gene matches: 9. This CDR3 comprises 15 residues. CDR3 sequence reads: CASSQLSGQTYEQYF. The DNA for the CDR3 is TGCGCCAGCAGCCAGCTATCGGGACAGACTTACGAGCAGTACTTC.

This sequence joins TRBV2 and TRBJ1-2; D ambiguous. CDR3 size: 12 residues. Trimming stripped 0 bases from V and 8 bases from J, with 7 bases between. CDR1 is SNHLY, CDR2 FYNNEI, per germline. The CDR3 DNA is TGTGCCAGCAGTGAAGCTAAGACCGGCTACACCTTC. It yields the protein CASSEAKTGYTF.

This clone was counted only a few times. This chain joins TRBV7-9 and TRBJ1-1, with D perhaps matching TRBD1 (6 bases). Germline V gives CDR1 SEHNR, CDR2 FQNEAQ (reference sequence). V was clipped by 4 bases and J by 11 bases, with 32 bases between them. The CDR3 consists of 18 residues. CDR3 sequence (DNA): TGTGCCAGCAGCTCAAACGCCAATCTCCCGGGACAAAAGATATCGGCTTTCTTT. Its translation is CASSSNANLPGQKISAFF.

The gene calls are TRBV7-2 and TRBJ2-3, with TRBD2 as a possible D gene (5 bases). Germline V gives CDR1 SGHTA, CDR2 FQGNSA. Trimming removed 5 bases at V and 3 bases at J, with 9 bases between. CDR3 size: 13 residues. This chain's CDR3 is CASSPRGTDTQYF. The CDR3 nucleotides are TGTGCCAGCAGCCCCCGCGGGACAGATACGCAGTATTTT.

The chain recombines TRBV6-5 with TRBJ2-3, with 7 nucleotides matching TRBD1. From germline, CDR1 is MNHEY and CDR2 SVGAGI. The V and J ends lost 0 bases and 4 bases, in that order; junction bases with no gene match: 4. The CDR3 spans 15 residues. CDR3 sequence reads: CASSYSAGGADTQYF. DNA for the CDR3: TGTGCCAGCAGTTACTCGGCAGGGGGAGCAGATACGCAGTATTTT.

This clone was seen only a few times. The chain combines TRBV21-1 with TRBJ2-5. TRBV21-1 is listed as a pseudogene. The CDR3 contains 13 residues. The CDR3 nucleotides read TGTGCCAGCACCCTCGAGGGGCCAGAGACCCAGTACTTC. Its protein product is CASTLEGPETQYF.

This chain joins TRBV28 and TRBJ2-2; 7 bases fit TRBD1. J lost 2 bases, V lost 11 bases, and 14 bases had no gene match. This CDR3 comprises 16 residues. The germline V gene has CDR1 MDHEN and CDR2 SYDVKM. Here the CDR3 reads CAVFPRDRLNTGELFF. The CDR3 coding sequence is TGTGCCGTCTTCCCTCGGGACAGACTAAACACCGGGGAGCTGTTTTTT. Together with reference TRBV28 and TRBJ2-2, the CDR3 gives the full variable domain: DVKVTQSSRYLVKRTGEKVFLECVQDMDHENMFWYRQDPGLGLRLIYFSYDVKMKEKGDIPEGYSVSREKKERFSLILESASTNQTSMYLCAVFPRDRLNTGELFFGEGSRLTVL.

The gene calls are TRBV15 and TRBJ1-3, with D unclear. The CDR3 sequence is 15 residues long. Trimming removed 4 bases from V and 3 bases from J, with 13 bases in between. From germline, CDR1 is LNHNV and CDR2 YYDKDF (reference sequence). The CDR3 sequence: CATSTGRSYGNTIYF. CDR3 sequence (DNA): TGTGCCACCAGCACCGGACGAAGTTATGGAAACACCATATATTTT. The whole variable domain, remainder taken from reference TRBV15 and TRBJ1-3, is DAMVIQNPRYQVTQFGKPVTLSCSQTLNHNVMYWYQQKSSQAPKLLFHYYDKDFNNEADTPDNFQSRRPNTSFCFLDIRSPGLGDTAMYLCATSTGRSYGNTIYFGEGSWLTVV.

V gene TRBV5-5 combines with J gene TRBJ1-1, with TRBD1 as a possible D gene (5 bases). V was shortened by 7 bases and J by 2 bases, with 15 bases between the two germline ends. The germline V gene encodes CDR1 SGHKS and CDR2 YYEKEE (reference sequence). CDR3 length equals 14 residues. CDR3 in DNA: TGTGCCAGCGCCTGGGGCAGCATAAACACTGAAGCTTTCTTT. Its translation is CASAWGSINTEAFF.

Here the CDR3 reads CATGLHRYEQYF. CDR3 nucleotide sequence: TGTGCCACGGGACTCCACCGCTACGAGCAGTACTTC. This chain uses TRBV5-6 with TRBJ2-7; D might be TRBD2 (6 bases). CDR1 and CDR2 (germline): SGHDT, YYEEEE. V lost 9 bases and J 3 bases, leaving 13 bases between the germline ends. The CDR3 totals 12 residues.